The 26 T cell receptor beta chains reported below all come from one sample, sequenced in a study of blood T cell repertoires in COVID-19. Sequenced by immunoSEQ multiplex PCR; TCRdb stores in-frame clones only, minus some. Among 250,000 to 300,000 clones listed, about 90% were seen once. Input material: peripheral blood. All receptors derive from a woman aged 70-85 years with COVID-19, enrolled during active disease.

Regarding this clone: Its ends do not fully match the called genes, so a read error is possible. The chain has TRBV3-1 (or the pseudogene TRBV3-2) and TRBJ2-6; D gene uncertain. Germline V gene lookup returns CDR1 LGHDT and CDR2 YNNKEL (reference sequence). The CDR3 contains 16 residues. The DNA of the CDR3 is TGTGCCAGCAGTCAAGACTTATTCTCTGGGGCCAACGTCCTGACTTTC. It translates to CASSQDLFSGANVLTF.

The sample holds one count of this clone. The chain links TRBV19 to TRBJ2-2; TRBD2 aligns across 9 bases. The V segment lost 3 bases and the J segment 3 bases; nucleotides outside the gene matches: 8. Germline V lookup: CDR1 LNHDA, CDR2 SQIVND (reference sequence). The CDR3 spans 17 residues. The CDR3 region is CASSIMGGREDTGELFF. CDR3 bases: TGTGCCAGTAGTATTATGGGCGGGAGGGAGGACACCGGGGAGCTGTTTTTT. Full variable domain (rest looked up from reference TRBV19 and TRBJ2-2): DGGITQSPKYLFRKEGQNVTLSCEQNLNHDAMYWYRQDPGQGLRLIYYSQIVNDFQKGDIAEGYSVSREKKESFPLTVTSAQKNPTAFYLCASSIMGGREDTGELFFGEGSRLTVL.

The chain joins TRBV6-5 to TRBJ1-2, with TRBD1 as a possible D gene (5 bases). CDR1 and CDR2 (germline): MNHEY, SVGAGI. The CDR3 spans 13 residues. V lost 6 bases and J 3 bases, leaving 11 bases between the germline ends. The CDR3 spells CASSRTRDYGYTF. The CDR3 nucleotides read TGTGCCAGCAGCCGGACAAGGGACTATGGCTACACCTTC.

J is TRBJ2-1 and V is TRBV6-5; the D gene is possibly TRBD1 (5 bases). This CDR3 has 11 residues. Trimming cost V 2 bases and J 9 bases, with 5 bases left between them. Germline loops: CDR1 MNHEY, CDR2 SVGAGI. CDR3 loop: CASSYRGEQFF. The CDR3 coding sequence is TGTGCCAGCAGTTACAGGGGTGAGCAGTTCTTC.

This clone was seen just once. The chain employs TRBV21-1 and TRBJ2-7; TRBD2 was called by the table and not checked on the DNA. TRBV21-1 is deemed a pseudogene. The CDR3 sequence is 11 residues long. CDR3: CASSRDFEQYF. DNA for the CDR3: TGTGCCAGCAGCCGGGACTTCGAGCAGTACTTC.

J is TRBJ1-1 and V is TRBV2; no clear D. Trimming removed 4 bases from V and 1 base from J, with 7 bases in between. The CDR3 sequence is 13 residues long. The germline gives CDR1 SNHLY, CDR2 FYNNEI. Written as DNA, the CDR3 is TGTGCCAGCAGTGTGTCAGAGAACACTGAAGCTTTCTTT. Its translation is CASSVSENTEAFF. The variable domain in full, completed from reference TRBV2 and TRBJ1-1, reads EPEVTQTPSHQVTQMGQEVILRCVPISNHLYFYWYRQILGQKVEFLVSFYNNEISEKSEIFDDQFSVERPDGSNFTLKIRSTKLEDSAMYFCASSVSENTEAFFGQGTRLTVV.

J is TRBJ2-3 and V is TRBV6-1; a possible D gene is TRBD2 (6 bases). CDR3 length: 14 amino acids. V was cut by 6 bases and J by 5 bases, with 15 bases left in between. Looked up from germline, CDR1 is MNHNS and CDR2 is SASEGT. CDR3 sequence reads: CASSPTRAGDTQYF. CDR3 nucleotide sequence: TGTGCCAGCAGCCCGACCAGAGCGGGAGATACGCAGTATTTT.

In DNA form, the CDR3 reads TGTGCCAGCAGACCCCGGGACAGGGGGACGAACACTGAAGCTTTCTTT. Its protein is CASRPRDRGTNTEAFF. The chain combines TRBV3-1 (or the pseudogene TRBV3-2) with TRBJ1-1, with 11 bases matching TRBD1. CDR3 size: 16 residues. Per the germline V gene, CDR1 is LGHDT and CDR2 is YNNKEL (reference sequence). After removal of 6 bases from V and 1 base from J, the junction contained 7 bases not matched to a gene.

The rearrangement uses TRBV6-5 and TRBJ2-7, with 11 nucleotides matching TRBD2. This CDR3 spans 15 amino acids. Looked up from germline, CDR1 is MNHEY and CDR2 is SVGAGI. V gave up 6 bases and J gave up 2 bases; unmatched junction bases: 6. CDR3 in amino acids: CASRYTGLAAYEQYF. The CDR3 region has the DNA TGTGCCAGCAGATATACGGGACTAGCGGCCTACGAGCAGTACTTC.

J is TRBJ2-1 and V is TRBV18; 7 positions agree with TRBD2. Per germline, CDR1 KGHSH and CDR2 LQKENI. The CDR3 runs to 14 residues. The J segment lost 2 bases and the V segment lost 6 bases, leaving 4 bases of the junction unmatched. CDR3 in amino acids: CASSSSGAYNEQFF. Written as DNA, the CDR3 is TGTGCCAGCTCCTCAAGCGGGGCCTACAATGAGCAGTTCTTC.

This clone was observed a few times. J is TRBJ2-1 and V is TRBV11-1, with D possibly TRBD2 on 6 matching bases. The CDR3 covers 13 residues. V was pared by 4 bases and J by 9 bases, with 13 bases between. Germline loops: CDR1 SGHAT, CDR2 FQDESV (reference sequence). The CDR3 is CASSSSSVSEQFF. Written as DNA, the CDR3 is TGTGCCAGCAGCTCCTCTAGCGTCAGTGAGCAGTTCTTC.

V gene TRBV7-8 combines with J gene TRBJ1-2, with D perhaps matching TRBD1 (5 bases). The ends were cut back, 5 bases at V and 3 bases at J, with 10 bases in the middle. CDR3 size: 13 residues. In germline, CDR1 is SGHVS, CDR2 FQNEAQ. The DNA of the CDR3 is TGTGCCAGCAGCCGAGGGGAGGACTATGGCTACACCTTC. This codes for CASSRGEDYGYTF.

The CDR3 nucleotides read TGTGCCAGCAGCTTAGGCGGCGGGATTCAAGAGACCCAGTACTTC. Translating it yields CASSLGGGIQETQYF. The chain employs TRBV11-3 and TRBJ2-5; weak D call: TRBD2 (6 bases). This CDR3 contains 15 residues. Germline V gives CDR1 SGHNT, CDR2 YENEEA. Trimming left V 1 base short and J 2 bases short, with 11 bases between.

The genes are TRBV6-5 and TRBJ1-5, with D unresolved. This CDR3 is 14 amino acids long. Deletions cut 8 bases from V and 0 bases from J, with 11 bases between. CDR1 is MNHEY and CDR2 is SVGAGI in the germline V gene. The chain's CDR3 is CASQAEYSNQPQHF. DNA of the CDR3: TGTGCCAGCCAGGCCGAATATAGCAATCAGCCCCAGCATTTT.

This rearrangement joins TRBV18 to TRBJ2-1, with a possible D match to TRBD2 (5 bases). The V end was cut by 3 bases, the J end by 5 bases, with 11 bases between. CDR3 size: 14 residues. The V gene's germline CDR1 is KGHSH and CDR2 LQKENI. In DNA, the CDR3 is TGTGCCAGCTCACCCATATCTAGCAACAATGAGCAGTTCTTC. Translation: CASSPISSNNEQFF.

V is TRBV6-4 and J is TRBJ2-1, with 12 bases fitting TRBD2. This CDR3 is built from 14 residues. Germline CDR1 MRHNA, CDR2 SNTAGT. With 6 bases clipped from V and 9 bases from J, the junction kept 6 bases outside the gene matches. CDR3 region: CASSGTSGSIEQFF. The CDR3 DNA follows: TGTGCCAGCAGCGGGACTAGCGGGTCTATTGAGCAGTTCTTC.

The chain is built from TRBV9 and TRBJ2-1; 9 bases are shared with TRBD2. The V gene's germline CDR1 is SGDLS and CDR2 YYNGEE. The CDR3 totals 16 residues. Losses at the gene ends were 3 bases for V and 9 bases for J; bases not matched to a gene: 13. CDR3 coding DNA: TGTGCCAGCAGCGCCGAGGTGGGCGGGAGGGCCGGTGAGCAGTTCTTC. It encodes CASSAEVGGRAGEQFF.

This clone was seen only once. The chain has TRBV7-2 and TRBJ2-1; 7 nucleotides align to TRBD1. V was pared by 5 bases and J by 2 bases, with 6 bases of the junction left unmatched. The germline CDR1 and CDR2 sequences are SGHTA and FQGNSA. The CDR3 length is 15 residues. The CDR3 bases are TGTGCCAGCAGCCCCACGGGACAGCCCTACAATGAGCAGTTCTTC. As protein: CASSPTGQPYNEQFF.

V usage is TRBV11-2 and J usage is TRBJ1-6, with D perhaps TRBD1 (5 bases). Germline CDR1 SGHAT, CDR2 FQNNGV. V was shortened by 5 bases and J by 0 bases, with 17 bases between the two germline ends. The CDR3 is 18 residues long. The CDR3 sequence: CASSPGFGGSSYNSPLHF. CDR3 in DNA: TGTGCCAGCAGCCCCGGTTTTGGGGGGAGCTCCTATAATTCACCCCTCCACTTT.

The chain joins TRBV6-5 to TRBJ1-6, with a possible D match to TRBD1 (6 bases). V lost 8 bases and J 1 base, leaving 12 bases between the germline ends. Germline V CDR1 and CDR2: MNHEY, SVGAGI. The CDR3 covers 15 residues. CDR3 sequence: CASPPGESYNSPLHF. The DNA of the CDR3 is TGTGCCAGCCCCCCAGGGGAGTCCTATAATTCACCCCTCCACTTT.

The chain employs TRBV18 and TRBJ2-1; 9 nucleotides match TRBD2. The CDR3 totals 14 residues. Germline V CDR1 and CDR2: KGHSH, LQKENI. Trimming took 0 bases from V and 10 from J; bases not matched to a gene: 4. As DNA, the CDR3 is TGTGCCAGCTCACCACCGGCGACTAGCGGCGAGCAGTTCTTC. This encodes CASSPPATSGEQFF.

This sequence joins TRBV7-2 and TRBJ2-6; the match to TRBD2 covers 7 bases. The CDR3 runs 17 residues. Germline trimming cut 1 base from V and 3 bases from J; bases unmatched to any gene: 6. The germline V gene encodes CDR1 SGHTA and CDR2 FQGNSA. This CDR3 is CASSLEGGVYGANVLTF. CDR3 coding DNA: TGTGCCAGCAGCTTAGAGGGAGGGGTCTATGGGGCCAACGTCCTGACTTTC.

The chain joins TRBV7-2 to TRBJ2-2, with D tentatively TRBD2 (5 bases). Germline lookup yields CDR1 SGHTA and CDR2 FQGNSA. This CDR3 has 14 amino acids. The ends were cut back, 5 bases at V and 5 bases at J, with 12 bases in the middle. The chain's CDR3 is CASSPMSGTGELFF. CDR3 DNA: TGTGCCAGCAGCCCTATGTCGGGGACCGGGGAGCTGTTTTTT.

The rearrangement uses TRBV7-9 and TRBJ1-5; D remains unclear. The CDR3 length is 14 residues. CDR1 is SEHNR, CDR2 FQNEAQ, per germline (reference sequence). V shed 2 bases and J shed 4 bases, with 9 bases lying between them. The CDR3 DNA sequence: TGTGCCAGCAGCTTAACAGAAGTGAATCAGCCCCAGCATTTT. Translated: CASSLTEVNQPQHF.

V and J are TRBV30 and TRBJ1-5, with unresolved D. Trimming left V 1 base short and J 7 bases short, with 11 bases between. The CDR3 has 13 residues. Germline CDR1 GTSNPN, CDR2 SVGIG (reference sequence). Here the CDR3 DNA reads TGTGCCTGGAGTGGCAGGTCCATCCAGCCCCAGCATTTT. This encodes CAWSGRSIQPQHF. The variable domain in full, completed from reference TRBV30 and TRBJ1-5, reads SQTIHQWPATLVQPVGSPLSLECTVEGTSNPNLYWYRQAAGRGLQLLFYSVGIGQISSEVPQNLSASRPQDRQFILSSKKLLLSDSGFYLCAWSGRSIQPQHFGDGTRLSIL.

J is TRBJ1-3 and V is TRBV12-3 or TRBV12-4; D is undetermined. V gave up 2 bases and J gave up 4 bases, with 6 bases separating them. The CDR3 has 13 residues. The CDR3 here is CASSLYTGNTIYF. CDR3 sequence (DNA): TGTGCCAGCAGTTTATACACCGGAAACACCATATATTTT.